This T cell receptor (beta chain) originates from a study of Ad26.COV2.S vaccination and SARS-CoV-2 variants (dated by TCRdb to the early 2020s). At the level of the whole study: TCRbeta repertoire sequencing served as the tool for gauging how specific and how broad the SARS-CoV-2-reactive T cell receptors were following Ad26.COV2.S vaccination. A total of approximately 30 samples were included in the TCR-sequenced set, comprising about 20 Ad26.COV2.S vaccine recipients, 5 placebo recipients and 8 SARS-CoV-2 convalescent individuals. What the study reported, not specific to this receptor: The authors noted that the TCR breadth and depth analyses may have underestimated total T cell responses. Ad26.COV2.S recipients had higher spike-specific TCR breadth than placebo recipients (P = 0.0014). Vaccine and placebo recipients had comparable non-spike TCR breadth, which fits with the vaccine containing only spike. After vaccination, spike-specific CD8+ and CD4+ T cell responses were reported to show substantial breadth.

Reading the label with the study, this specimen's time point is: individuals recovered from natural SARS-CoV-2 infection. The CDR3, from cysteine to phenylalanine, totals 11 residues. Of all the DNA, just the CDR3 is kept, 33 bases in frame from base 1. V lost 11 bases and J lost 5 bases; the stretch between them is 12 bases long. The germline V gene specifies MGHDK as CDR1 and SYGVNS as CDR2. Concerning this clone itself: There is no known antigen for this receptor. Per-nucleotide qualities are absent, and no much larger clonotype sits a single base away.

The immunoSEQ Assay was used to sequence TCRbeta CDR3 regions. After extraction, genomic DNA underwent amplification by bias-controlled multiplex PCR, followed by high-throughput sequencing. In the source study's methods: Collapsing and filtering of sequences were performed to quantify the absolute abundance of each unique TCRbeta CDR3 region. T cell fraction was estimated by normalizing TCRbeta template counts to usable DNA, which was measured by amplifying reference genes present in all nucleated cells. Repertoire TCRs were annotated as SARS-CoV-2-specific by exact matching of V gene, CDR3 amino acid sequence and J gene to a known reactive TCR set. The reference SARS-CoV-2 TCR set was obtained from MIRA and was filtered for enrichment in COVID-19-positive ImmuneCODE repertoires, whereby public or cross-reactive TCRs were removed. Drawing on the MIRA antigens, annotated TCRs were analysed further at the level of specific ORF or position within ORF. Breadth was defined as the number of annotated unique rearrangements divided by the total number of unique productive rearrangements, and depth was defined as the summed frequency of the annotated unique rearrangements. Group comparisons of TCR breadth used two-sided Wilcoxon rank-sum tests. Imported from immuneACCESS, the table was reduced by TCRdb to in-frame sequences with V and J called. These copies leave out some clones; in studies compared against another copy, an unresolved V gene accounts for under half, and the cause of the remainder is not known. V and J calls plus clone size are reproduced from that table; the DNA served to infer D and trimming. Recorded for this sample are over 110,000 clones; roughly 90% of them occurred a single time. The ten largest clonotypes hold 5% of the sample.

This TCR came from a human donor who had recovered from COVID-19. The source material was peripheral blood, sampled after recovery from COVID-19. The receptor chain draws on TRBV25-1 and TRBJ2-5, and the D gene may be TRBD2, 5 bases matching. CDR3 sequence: CALGRGETQYF. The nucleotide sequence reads TGTGCCCTCGGACGAGGGGAGACCCAGTACTTC.